The TCR beta chain under discussion was sequenced for a study of shared clonotypes between healthy human individuals. The table came from immunoSEQ multiplex PCR; TCRdb's copy has only in-frame clones and leaves some out. The data show 1 million to 1.3 million clones, about 84% seen once. Remarks on this clone: The junction and the germline gene differ at one end; a read error may be behind it.

Germline V gene sequence: CDR1 SGHTA, CDR2 FQGTGA. The CDR3 length is 12 residues. This sequence joins TRBV7-3 and TRBJ2-3; the D gene is possibly TRBD2 (6 bases). Specimen: memory CD4+ T cells from PBMCs. The subset: CD45RA-negative fraction. The receptor's source is a man between 18 and 29 years old in good health. Some clones in this sample may be carry-over from other donors' samples. The DNA for the CDR3 is TGTGCCAGCAGCTCCCTCGCGGGGCGGATGGATTTT. As protein: CASSSLAGRMDF.